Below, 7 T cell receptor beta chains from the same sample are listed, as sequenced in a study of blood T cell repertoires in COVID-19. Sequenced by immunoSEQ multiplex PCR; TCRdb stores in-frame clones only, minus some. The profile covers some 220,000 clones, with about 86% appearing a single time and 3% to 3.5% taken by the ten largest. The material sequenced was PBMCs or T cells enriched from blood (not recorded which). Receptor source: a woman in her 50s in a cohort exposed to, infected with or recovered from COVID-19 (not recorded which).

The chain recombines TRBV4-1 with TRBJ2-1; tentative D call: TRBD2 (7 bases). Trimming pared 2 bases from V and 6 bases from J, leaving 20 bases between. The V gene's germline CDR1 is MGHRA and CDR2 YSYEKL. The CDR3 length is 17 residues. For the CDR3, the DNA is TGCGCCAGCAGCCAAAGGCCCGGGGGGCTACCGGGCAATGAGCAGTTCTTC. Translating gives CASSQRPGGLPGNEQFF.

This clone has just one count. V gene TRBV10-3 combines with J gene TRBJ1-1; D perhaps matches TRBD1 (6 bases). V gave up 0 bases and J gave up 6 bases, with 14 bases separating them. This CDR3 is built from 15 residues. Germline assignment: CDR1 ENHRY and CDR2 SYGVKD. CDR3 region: CAISESVQGGSEAFF. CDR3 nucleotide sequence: TGTGCCATCAGTGAGTCGGTACAGGGAGGGTCTGAAGCTTTCTTT.

In DNA form, the CDR3 reads TGTGCCTGGAGGACGGGCCTCACCTTGAGACAGGGGGCAGATCGTGGCTACACCTTC. The encoded protein is CAWRTGLTLRQGADRGYTF. The rearrangement uses TRBV30 and TRBJ1-2; 10 bases fit TRBD1. Unmatched junction bases numbered 23, after V lost 3 bases and J lost 7 bases. Germline values: CDR1 GTSNPN, CDR2 SVGIG (reference sequence). This CDR3 contains 19 residues. Full variable domain (missing parts from reference TRBV30 and TRBJ1-2): SQTIHQWPATLVQPVGSPLSLECTVEGTSNPNLYWYRQAAGRGLQLLFYSVGIGQISSEVPQNLSASRPQDRQFILSSKKLLLSDSGFYLCAWRTGLTLRQGADRGYTFGSGTRLTVV.

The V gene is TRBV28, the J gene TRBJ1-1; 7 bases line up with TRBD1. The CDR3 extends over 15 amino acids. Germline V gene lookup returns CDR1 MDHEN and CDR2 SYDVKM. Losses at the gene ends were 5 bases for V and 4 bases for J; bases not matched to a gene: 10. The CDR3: CASSESTGVGTEAFF. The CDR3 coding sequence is TGTGCCAGCAGTGAATCAACAGGGGTGGGCACTGAAGCTTTCTTT.

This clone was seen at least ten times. The CDR3 bases are TGTGCCAGCTCACAGGACGGGAGTGAGCAGTACTTC. Its translation: CASSQDGSEQYF. V usage is TRBV18 and J usage is TRBJ2-7; a weak D match, TRBD2 (6 bases). Trimming stripped 4 bases from V and 7 bases from J, with 11 bases between. Per the germline V gene, CDR1 is KGHSH and CDR2 is LQKENI. This CDR3 contains 12 residues. The whole variable domain, remainder taken from reference TRBV18 and TRBJ2-7, is NAGVMQNPRHLVRRRGQEARLRCSPMKGHSHVYWYRQLPEEGLKFMVYLQKENIIDESGMPKERFSAEFPKEGPSILRIQQVVRGDSAAYFCASSQDGSEQYFGPGTRLTVT.

CDR3: CASSLGRVDTGELFF. The CDR3 coding sequence is TGTGCCAGCAGCTTGGGCAGGGTTGACACCGGGGAGCTGTTTTTT. V and J are TRBV5-4 and TRBJ2-2; D is possibly TRBD1 (5 bases). The CDR3 totals 15 residues. Germline V gives CDR1 SGHNT, CDR2 YYREEE (reference sequence). V dropped 0 bases and J dropped 3 bases, with 9 bases sitting between them.

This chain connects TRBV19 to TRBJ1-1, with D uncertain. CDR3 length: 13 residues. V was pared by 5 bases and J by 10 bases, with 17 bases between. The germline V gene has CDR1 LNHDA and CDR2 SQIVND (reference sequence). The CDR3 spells CASSSRRARGAFF. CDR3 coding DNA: TGTGCCAGTAGTTCAAGACGGGCTCGGGGAGCTTTCTTT.